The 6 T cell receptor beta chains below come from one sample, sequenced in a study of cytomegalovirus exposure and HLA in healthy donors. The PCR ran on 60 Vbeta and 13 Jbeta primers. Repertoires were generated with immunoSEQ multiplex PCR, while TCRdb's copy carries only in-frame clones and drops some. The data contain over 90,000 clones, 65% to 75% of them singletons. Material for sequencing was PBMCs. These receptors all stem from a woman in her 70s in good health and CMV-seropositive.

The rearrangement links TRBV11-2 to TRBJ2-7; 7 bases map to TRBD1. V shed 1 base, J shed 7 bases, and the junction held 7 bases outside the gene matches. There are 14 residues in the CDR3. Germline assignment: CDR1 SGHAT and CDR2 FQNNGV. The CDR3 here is CASSLGPGGWEQYF. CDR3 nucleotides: TGTGCCAGCAGCTTAGGACCAGGGGGATGGGAGCAGTACTTC.

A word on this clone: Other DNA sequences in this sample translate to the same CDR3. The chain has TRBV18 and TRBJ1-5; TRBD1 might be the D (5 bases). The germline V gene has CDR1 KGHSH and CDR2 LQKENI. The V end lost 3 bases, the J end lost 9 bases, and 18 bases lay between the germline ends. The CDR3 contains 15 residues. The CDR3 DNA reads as TGTGCCAGCTCACCGGGGGGACTGTCAGAATGGCCCCAGCATTTT. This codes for CASSPGGLSEWPQHF.

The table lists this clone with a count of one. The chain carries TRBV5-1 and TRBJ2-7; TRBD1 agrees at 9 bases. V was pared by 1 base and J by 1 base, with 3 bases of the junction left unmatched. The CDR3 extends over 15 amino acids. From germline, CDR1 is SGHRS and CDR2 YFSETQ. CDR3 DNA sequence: TGCGCCAGCAGCTTGCTGGGACAGGGATCCTACGAGCAGTACTTC. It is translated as CASSLLGQGSYEQYF. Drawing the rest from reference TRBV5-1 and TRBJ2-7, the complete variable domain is KAGVTQTPRYLIKTRGQQVTLSCSPISGHRSVSWYQQTPGQGLQFLFEYFSETQRNKGNFPGRFSGRQFSNSRSEMNVSTLELGDSALYLCASSLLGQGSYEQYFGPGTRLTVT.

In nucleotides, the CDR3 is TGTGCCAGCAGCCCTTGGACAGGGGAAGAGACCCAGTACTTC. Protein: CASSPWTGEETQYF. This rearrangement joins TRBV9 to TRBJ2-5; TRBD1 matches 9 bases. Looked up from germline, CDR1 is SGDLS and CDR2 is YYNGEE. CDR3 size: 14 residues. Trimming at V came to 4 bases and at J to 3 bases, leaving 4 bases not matched to a gene.

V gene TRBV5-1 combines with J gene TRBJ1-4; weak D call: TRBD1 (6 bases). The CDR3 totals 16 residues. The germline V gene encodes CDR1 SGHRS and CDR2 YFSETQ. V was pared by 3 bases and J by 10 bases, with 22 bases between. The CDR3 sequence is CASSYVGGRLEGKLFF. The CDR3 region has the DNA TGCGCCAGCAGCTACGTAGGGGGACGCCTAGAGGGAAAACTGTTTTTT.

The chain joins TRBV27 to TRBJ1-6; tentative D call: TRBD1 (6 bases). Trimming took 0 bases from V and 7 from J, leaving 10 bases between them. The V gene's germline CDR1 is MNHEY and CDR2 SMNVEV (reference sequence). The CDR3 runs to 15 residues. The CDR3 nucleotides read TGTGCCAGCAGTTTATCCAGGGGCGTCAATTCACCCCTCCACTTT. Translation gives CASSLSRGVNSPLHF.